These 27 T cell receptor beta chains were sequenced from one sample in a study of early T cells in non-severe SARS-CoV-2 infection. TCRdb reanalysed the 5' RACE reads using MiXCR and keeps one entry per CDR3 protein. The repertoire has 45,000 to 70,000 distinct CDR3 sequences, roughly 7.8% of them found once; the top ten carry about 10%. This specimen was whole blood, taken at baseline. The receptors shown here come from an adult who was a healthcare worker with PCR-confirmed SARS-CoV-2 infection or an uninfected control (not recorded which).

The V gene is TRBV28, the J gene TRBJ2-7; D unclear. The CDR3 contains 10 residues. V was cut by 5 bases and J by 3 bases, with 2 bases left in between. The V gene's germline CDR1 is MDHEN and CDR2 SYDVKM. The CDR3 DNA sequence: TGTGCCAGCAGTAACTACGAGCAGTACTTC. Translated, it gives CASSNYEQYF.

This clonotype was counted many times. This chain uses TRBV7-6 with TRBJ2-1, with D maybe TRBD2 (6 bases). Per germline, CDR1 SGHVS and CDR2 FNYEAQ. Trimming stripped 10 bases from V and 3 bases from J, with 13 bases between. The CDR3 totals 13 residues. CDR3 nucleotides: TGTGCCACCACCCGGGGAGGCTACAATGAGCAGTTCTTC. It encodes CATTRGGYNEQFF.

This clonotype has only a few counts. This rearrangement joins TRBV11-3 to TRBJ2-7; the D is unclear. Trimming removed 2 bases from V and 3 bases from J, with 14 bases in between. CDR3 length: 15 residues. Germline loops: CDR1 SGHNT, CDR2 YENEEA. The CDR3 spells CASSLSSRTDYEQYF. The DNA of the CDR3 is TGTGCCAGCAGCTTATCTTCCAGGACCGACTACGAGCAGTACTTC. The full variable domain, in which reference TRBV11-3 and TRBJ2-7 provide the parts outside the CDR3, is EAGVVQSPRYKIIEKKQPVAFWCNPISGHNTLYWYLQNLGQGPELLIRYENEEAVDDSQLPKDRFSAERLKGVDSTLKIQPAELGDSAVYLCASSLSSRTDYEQYFGPGTRLTVT.

This chain joins TRBV7-9 and TRBJ1-2; D is unresolved. V was trimmed by 6 bases and J by 10 bases, leaving 12 bases between them. Germline V gene data show CDR1 as SEHNR and CDR2 as FQNEAQ (reference sequence). The CDR3 totals 11 residues. DNA of the CDR3: TGTGCCAGCAGTCTTAGTATCGCCTACACCTTC. Its translation: CASSLSIAYTF.

DNA for the CDR3: TGCGCCAGCAGCTTGGCCGGTGGGGAGTTTACCTACGAGCAGTACTTC. It translates to CASSLAGGEFTYEQYF. This chain connects TRBV5-1 to TRBJ2-7, with a tentative D call TRBD2 (5 bases). Trimming stripped 0 bases from V and 2 bases from J, with 15 bases between. CDR3 length: 16 amino acids. The V gene's germline CDR1 is SGHRS and CDR2 YFSETQ.

This clonotype has at least ten counts. CDR3 bases: TGTGCCAGTAGTCTCAAACCGGGAGACCAATACGAGCAGTACTTC. Protein product: CASSLKPGDQYEQYF. V and J are TRBV19 and TRBJ2-7; perhaps TRBD2 as D (6 bases). Looked up from germline, CDR1 is LNHDA and CDR2 is SQIVND (reference sequence). V was cut by 5 bases and J by 4 bases, with 18 bases left in between. The CDR3 extends over 15 amino acids.

The chain couples TRBV6-1 to TRBJ2-1; D may be TRBD1 or TRBD2 (5 bases each). Trimming stripped 7 bases from V and 6 bases from J, with 16 bases between. CDR1 and CDR2 from the germline V gene are MNHNS and SASEGT. The CDR3 has 14 amino acids. The CDR3, as DNA: TGTGCCAGCAACCCACAGGACTCTCGCAATGAGCAGTTCTTC. Its translation is CASNPQDSRNEQFF.

At least ten counts were recorded for this clonotype. This chain connects TRBV7-2 to TRBJ1-1, with D perhaps TRBD1 (6 bases). Germline loops: CDR1 SGHTA, CDR2 FQGNSA. Trimming removed 5 bases at V and 7 bases at J, with 17 bases between. CDR3 length: 14 amino acids. CDR3 region: CASSREGGRGEAFF. The CDR3 DNA reads TGTGCCAGCAGCCGAGAAGGGGGTCGGGGTGAAGCTTTCTTT.

This clonotype was detected only a few times. This chain uses TRBV12-5 with TRBJ1-1; D is ambiguous. Looked up from germline, CDR1 is LGHNT and CDR2 is FRNRAP. Trimming stripped 7 bases from V and 5 bases from J, with 11 bases between. CDR3 size: 12 residues. For the CDR3, the DNA is TGTGCTAGTGACATCGAGAAGACTGAAGCTTTCTTT. This codes for CASDIEKTEAFF.

This clonotype showed up many times. The chain links TRBV7-6 to TRBJ2-1; D perhaps matches TRBD2 (5 bases). The germline V and J ends were trimmed by 5 bases and 5 bases, with 13 bases remaining between them. The germline CDR1 and CDR2 sequences are SGHVS and FNYEAQ. This CDR3 spans 14 amino acids. CDR3 nucleotides: TGTGCCAGCAGCAGTTCAGCCGGGGACAATGAGCAGTTCTTC. This translates into CASSSSAGDNEQFF.

This clonotype was seen a few times. The rearrangement joins TRBV7-6 to TRBJ2-7, with D perhaps given as TRBD1 or TRBD2 (5 bases each). Germline CDR1 and CDR2: SGHVS and FNYEAQ. CDR3 length: 14 residues. Trimming stripped 4 bases from V and 3 bases from J, with 13 bases between. The CDR3 sequence: CASSSGTDGYEQYF. CDR3 nucleotide sequence: TGTGCCAGCAGCTCCGGGACGGACGGCTACGAGCAGTACTTC.

This clonotype was counted ten times or more. The chain couples TRBV6-5 to TRBJ1-4, with TRBD1 identical over 9 bases. V trimming: 6 bases; J trimming: 8 bases; junction bases outside the gene matches: 10. There are 15 residues in the CDR3. Germline V gene sequence: CDR1 MNHEY, CDR2 SVGAGI. CDR3: CASRPSWDRDEKLFF. The CDR3 coding sequence is TGTGCCAGCAGACCCTCTTGGGACAGGGACGAAAAACTGTTTTTT.

The V and J genes are TRBV4-3 and TRBJ2-2; the D is unclear. V shed 4 bases and J shed 5 bases, with 17 bases lying between them. Germline values: CDR1 LGHNA, CDR2 YSLEER. The CDR3 is 16 residues long. CDR3 loop: CASSRDTVERTGELFF. DNA for the CDR3: TGCGCCAGCAGCCGAGACACGGTTGAGAGGACCGGGGAGCTGTTTTTT.

Many counts were recorded for this clonotype. The chain joins TRBV4-1 to TRBJ1-1; D is perhaps TRBD1 (5 bases). The length of the CDR3 is 13 residues. Trimming pared 3 bases from V and 4 bases from J, leaving 9 bases between. Germline CDR1 is MGHRA and CDR2 is YSYEKL. In DNA, the CDR3 is TGCGCCAGCAGCCATCCTGGGGGCACTGAAGCTTTCTTT. Its protein product is CASSHPGGTEAFF.

This clonotype has at least ten counts. V and J are TRBV7-3 and TRBJ1-5; TRBD1 might be the D (5 bases). V was pared by 5 bases and J by 10 bases, with 15 bases between. Germline V lookup: CDR1 SGHTA, CDR2 FQGTGA. The CDR3 has 13 amino acids. As DNA, the CDR3 is TGTGCCAGCAGCCGGGACGGTAGATCACCCCAGCATTTT. Translated: CASSRDGRSPQHF. Drawing the rest from reference TRBV7-3 and TRBJ1-5, the complete variable domain is GAGVSQTPSNKVTEKGKYVELRCDPISGHTALYWYRQSLGQGPEFLIYFQGTGAADDSGLPNDRFFAVRPEGSVSTLKIQRTERGDSAVYLCASSRDGRSPQHFGDGTRLSIL.

V usage is TRBV5-1 and J usage is TRBJ2-3; possibly TRBD1 for D (6 bases). The CDR3 runs to 18 residues. V lost 3 bases and J 4 bases, leaving 24 bases between the germline ends. The V gene's germline CDR1 is SGHRS and CDR2 YFSETQ. CDR3 protein: CASSSNPITQGLPDTQYF. DNA for the CDR3: TGCGCCAGCAGCTCAAACCCAATTACACAGGGTTTGCCAGATACGCAGTATTTT.

This clonotype was seen at least ten times. The chain carries TRBV4-1 and TRBJ2-2; 9 bases line up with TRBD1. Per the germline V gene, CDR1 is MGHRA and CDR2 is YSYEKL. With 4 bases clipped from V and 5 bases from J, the junction kept 5 bases outside the gene matches. The CDR3 has 15 amino acids. CDR3 protein: CASSLLDRGTGELFF. In DNA form, the CDR3 reads TGCGCCAGCAGCCTACTGGACAGGGGAACCGGGGAGCTGTTTTTT.

This clonotype came up a few times. The CDR3 spells CASSLFQGRQPQHF. The DNA of the CDR3 is TGTGCCAGCAGTTTATTCCAGGGTAGGCAGCCCCAGCATTTT. The chain couples TRBV28 to TRBJ1-5, with D possibly being TRBD1 (5 bases). The CDR3 sequence is 14 residues long. The germline V and J ends were trimmed by 1 base and 7 bases, with 11 bases remaining between them. Germline V gene data show CDR1 as MDHEN and CDR2 as SYDVKM.

This clonotype was observed at least ten times. J is TRBJ2-7 and V is TRBV5-4; possibly TRBD1 or TRBD2 for D (5 bases each). Germline assignment: CDR1 SGHNT and CDR2 YYREEE (reference sequence). The CDR3 has 13 amino acids. V lost 4 bases to trimming and J lost 5 bases, with 13 bases between them. DNA of the CDR3: TGTGCCAGCAGCCTAACGGGGCTTGACGAGCAGTACTTC. Amino acid sequence: CASSLTGLDEQYF. The full variable domain, completed using reference TRBV5-4 and TRBJ2-7, is ETGVTQSPTHLIKTRGQQVTLRCSSQSGHNTVSWYQQALGQGPQFIFQYYREEENGRGNFPPRFSGLQFPNYSSELNVNALELDDSALYLCASSLTGLDEQYFGPGTRLTVT.

Only a few counts were recorded for this clonotype. V and J are TRBV19 and TRBJ2-7; 12 positions match TRBD2. V lost 9 bases and J lost 5; bases outside the gene matches: 11. Germline V lookup: CDR1 LNHDA, CDR2 SQIVND (reference sequence). The CDR3 is made up of 15 amino acids. For the CDR3, the DNA is TGTGCCAGCAAGACTAGCGGGAGTGGATTGAACGAGCAGTACTTC. Protein product: CASKTSGSGLNEQYF.

This clonotype has more than one count but fewer than ten. This sequence joins TRBV4-3 and TRBJ1-4; 10 nucleotides agree with TRBD1. There are 17 residues in the CDR3. The V and J ends lost 0 bases and 5 bases, in that order; junction bases with no gene match: 6. Germline CDR1 reads LGHNA; CDR2 reads YSLEER. The CDR3 region has the DNA TGCGCCAGCAGCCAAGAAGGCCGGACAGGGGGAAATGAAAAACTGTTTTTT. Its protein product is CASSQEGRTGGNEKLFF.

This clonotype has ten or more counts. The chain is built from TRBV19 and TRBJ1-2, with D perhaps TRBD1 (6 bases). The CDR3 sequence is 15 residues long. Per the germline V gene, CDR1 is LNHDA and CDR2 is SQIVND (reference sequence). V was shortened by 5 bases and J by 8 bases, with 21 bases between the two germline ends. In DNA form, the CDR3 reads TGTGCCAGTAGTGCCCGGGGGGAACAGGGCTCCGGCTACACCTTC. It yields the protein CASSARGEQGSGYTF.

This clonotype was picked up many times. This rearrangement joins TRBV7-9 to TRBJ1-2; TRBD1 matches at 9 bases. CDR3 size: 14 residues. Trimming took 5 bases from V and 6 from J; bases not matched to a gene: 7. The germline gives CDR1 SEHNR, CDR2 FQNEAQ (reference sequence). The CDR3 spells CASSRFRDRDGYTF. CDR3 nucleotide sequence: TGTGCCAGCAGCCGGTTCCGGGACAGGGATGGCTACACCTTC. The whole variable domain, filled in from reference TRBV7-9 and TRBJ1-2, reads DTGVSQNPRHKITKRGQNVTFRCDPISEHNRLYWYRQTLGQGPEFLTYFQNEAQLEKSRLLSDRFSAERPKGSFSTLEIQRTEQGDSAMYLCASSRFRDRDGYTFGSGTRLTVV.

CDR3 nucleotide sequence: TGTGCCACCAGCGGGGGGGGCACTGAAGCTTTCTTT. This translates into CATSGGGTEAFF. The genes are TRBV27 and TRBJ1-1, with D possibly TRBD1 on 5 matching bases. Germline V gene data show CDR1 as MNHEY and CDR2 as SMNVEV (reference sequence). Deletions cut 10 bases from V and 4 bases from J, with 13 bases between. The CDR3 length is 12 residues.

This clonotype was recorded a few times. CDR3 DNA: TGTGCCAGCAGTAAACAGGGGAATCTCCAGCCCCAGCATTTT. Translation: CASSKQGNLQPQHF. This sequence joins TRBV28 and TRBJ1-5; 7 nucleotides match TRBD1. Trimming at V came to 5 bases and at J to 7 bases, leaving 8 bases not matched to a gene. This CDR3 has 14 amino acids. Germline V gene lookup returns CDR1 MDHEN and CDR2 SYDVKM. The full variable domain, with the rest looked up from reference TRBV28 and TRBJ1-5, is DVKVTQSSRYLVKRTGEKVFLECVQDMDHENMFWYRQDPGLGLRLIYFSYDVKMKEKGDIPEGYSVSREKKERFSLILESASTNQTSMYLCASSKQGNLQPQHFGDGTRLSIL.

Ten or more counts support this clonotype. The gene calls are TRBV29-1 and TRBJ2-5; 9 nucleotides line up with TRBD1. The CDR3 runs 13 residues. Germline loops: CDR1 SQVTM, CDR2 ANQGSEA. Trimming at V came to 4 bases and at J to 5 bases, leaving 5 bases not matched to a gene. CDR3 loop: CSVGQGGLETQYF. CDR3 nucleotides: TGCAGCGTTGGACAGGGGGGTTTGGAGACCCAGTACTTC.

This clonotype was seen ten or more times. In DNA form, the CDR3 reads TGTGCCCTCAGGGGGATCGGAGAGACCCAGTACTTC. Its translation: CALRGIGETQYF. V gene TRBV2 combines with J gene TRBJ2-5; 7 nucleotides line up with TRBD1. Germline CDR1 is SNHLY and CDR2 is FYNNEI. The CDR3 totals 12 residues. V was clipped by 11 bases and J by 4 bases; unmatched bases: 7.